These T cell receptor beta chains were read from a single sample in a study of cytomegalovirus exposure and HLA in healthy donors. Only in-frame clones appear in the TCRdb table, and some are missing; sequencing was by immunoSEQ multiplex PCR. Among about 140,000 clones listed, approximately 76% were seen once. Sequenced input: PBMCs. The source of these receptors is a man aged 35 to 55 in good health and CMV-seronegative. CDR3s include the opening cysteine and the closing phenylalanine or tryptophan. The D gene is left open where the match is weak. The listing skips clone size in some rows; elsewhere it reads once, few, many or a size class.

cdr3_aa: CASSRGPQETQYF; cdr3_nt: TGTGCCAGCAGCAGGGGGCCCCAAGAGACCCAGTACTTC; j_call: TRBJ2-5; v_call: TRBV27; cdr3_length: 13; clone_size: few; d_call: TRBD1
cdr3_aa: CASSVGLAGGPETQYF; cdr3_nt: TGTGCCAGCAGCGTTGGACTAGCGGGAGGGCCGGAGACCCAGTACTTC; j_call: TRBJ2-5; v_call: TRBV2; cdr3_length: 16; clone_size: NA; d_call: TRBD2
cdr3_aa: CASSGGANYGYTF; cdr3_nt: TGTGCCAGCAGCGGAGGAGCTAACTATGGCTACACCTTC; j_call: TRBJ1-2; v_call: TRBV5-4; cdr3_length: 13; clone_size: NA; d_call: NA
cdr3_aa: CASSFPPEGNEQYF; cdr3_nt: TGTGCCAGCAGCTTCCCCCCCGAGGGAAACGAGCAGTACTTC; j_call: TRBJ2-7; v_call: TRBV5-6; cdr3_length: 14; clone_size: NA; d_call: NA
cdr3_aa: CAWSVLPGQGADTQYF; cdr3_nt: TGTGCCTGGAGTGTATTGCCGGGACAGGGGGCAGATACGCAGTATTTT; j_call: TRBJ2-3; v_call: TRBV30; cdr3_length: 16; clone_size: NA; d_call: TRBD1
cdr3_aa: CASNPVAGVYGANVLTF; cdr3_nt: TGTGCCAGCAATCCGGTAGCGGGAGTGTATGGGGCCAACGTCCTGACTTTC; j_call: TRBJ2-6; v_call: TRBV27; cdr3_length: 17; clone_size: NA; d_call: TRBD2
cdr3_aa: CASSEQGSSYNSPLHF; cdr3_nt: TGCGCCAGCAGCGAACAGGGTAGCTCCTATAATTCACCCCTCCACTTT; j_call: TRBJ1-6; v_call: TRBV5-1; cdr3_length: 16; clone_size: NA; d_call: NA
cdr3_aa: CASSVGTGIDNEQFF; cdr3_nt: TGTGCCAGCAGCGTAGGGACAGGTATCGACAATGAGCAGTTCTTC; j_call: TRBJ2-1; v_call: TRBV9; cdr3_length: 15; clone_size: once; d_call: TRBD1
cdr3_aa: CASSRAGGPREKLFF; cdr3_nt: TGTGCCAGCAGCCGAGCAGGGGGGCCTCGGGAAAAACTGTTTTTT; j_call: TRBJ1-4; v_call: TRBV7-9; cdr3_length: 15; clone_size: NA; d_call: TRBD1
cdr3_aa: CASGDRENYEQYF; cdr3_nt: TGTGCCAGCGGGGACAGGGAGAACTACGAGCAGTACTTC; j_call: TRBJ2-7; v_call: TRBV6-5; cdr3_length: 13; clone_size: NA; d_call: TRBD1
cdr3_aa: CASSLGLAGGPADTQYF; cdr3_nt: TGTGCCAGCAGCTTAGGACTAGCGGGAGGGCCGGCAGATACGCAGTATTTT; j_call: TRBJ2-3; v_call: TRBV5-4; cdr3_length: 17; clone_size: NA; d_call: TRBD2
cdr3_aa: CASSPISGGPTDTQYF; cdr3_nt: TGCGCCAGCAGCCCTATTAGCGGGGGGCCCACAGATACGCAGTATTTT; j_call: TRBJ2-3; v_call: TRBV4-1; cdr3_length: 16; clone_size: NA; d_call: TRBD2
cdr3_aa: CASNPAGVYNEQFF; cdr3_nt: TGTGCCAGCAACCCTGCGGGAGTGTACAATGAGCAGTTCTTC; j_call: TRBJ2-1; v_call: TRBV7-9; cdr3_length: 14; clone_size: few; d_call: TRBD2
cdr3_aa: CASRPPGQVYSEAFF; cdr3_nt: TGTGCCAGCAGACCCCCGGGACAGGTGTATTCTGAAGCTTTCTTT; j_call: TRBJ1-1; v_call: TRBV25-1; cdr3_length: 15; clone_size: NA; d_call: TRBD1
cdr3_aa: CASSLYEGFGTDTQYF; cdr3_nt: TGTGCCAGCAGTTTATATGAGGGATTCGGCACAGATACGCAGTATTTT; j_call: TRBJ2-3; v_call: TRBV28; cdr3_length: 16; clone_size: NA; d_call: NA
cdr3_aa: CASSLGLPGETQYF; cdr3_nt: TGTGCCAGCAGCTTAGGACTACCCGGGGAGACCCAGTACTTC; j_call: TRBJ2-5; v_call: TRBV7-9; cdr3_length: 14; clone_size: NA; d_call: NA
cdr3_aa: CASSDSEEFSYGYTF; cdr3_nt: TGTGCCAGCAGTGACTCGGAGGAGTTCAGCTATGGCTACACCTTC; j_call: TRBJ1-2; v_call: TRBV6-4; cdr3_length: 15; clone_size: NA; d_call: NA
cdr3_aa: CASSPGGETQYF; cdr3_nt: TGTGCCAGCTCACCCGGGGGAGAGACCCAGTACTTC; j_call: TRBJ2-5; v_call: TRBV18; cdr3_length: 12; clone_size: NA; d_call: NA
cdr3_aa: CAWSAGRSNQPQHF; cdr3_nt: TGTGCCTGGAGTGCAGGGCGGAGCAATCAGCCCCAGCATTTT; j_call: TRBJ1-5; v_call: TRBV30; cdr3_length: 14; clone_size: NA; d_call: NA
cdr3_aa: CASSYSVFASTKQHRGAVF; cdr3_nt: TGTGCCAGCAGTTACTCGGTGTTTGCTAGCACGAAACAACACCGGGGAGCTGTTTTT; j_call: TRBJ2-2; v_call: TRBV6-7; cdr3_length: 19; clone_size: NA; d_call: NA
cdr3_aa: CASSPGGRSPDTQYF; cdr3_nt: TGTGCCAGCAGCCCAGGGGGGCGCAGCCCAGATACGCAGTATTTT; j_call: TRBJ2-3; v_call: TRBV11-2; cdr3_length: 15; clone_size: NA; d_call: NA
cdr3_aa: CASSGAGGSERNEKLFF; cdr3_nt: TGTGCCAGCAGCGGGGCAGGGGGCAGCGAGCGTAATGAAAAACTGTTTTTT; j_call: TRBJ1-4; v_call: TRBV11-3; cdr3_length: 17; clone_size: NA; d_call: TRBD1
cdr3_aa: CASSYTRDKGYEQYF; cdr3_nt: TGTGCCAGCAGTTACACCCGGGACAAAGGCTACGAGCAGTACTTC; j_call: TRBJ2-7; v_call: TRBV6-5; cdr3_length: 15; clone_size: NA; d_call: NA
cdr3_aa: CASGLVPGGKGTGELFF; cdr3_nt: TGTGCTAGTGGTTTGGTACCGGGGGGAAAGGGTACCGGGGAGCTGTTTTTT; j_call: TRBJ2-2; v_call: TRBV12-5; cdr3_length: 17; clone_size: NA; d_call: TRBD2
cdr3_aa: CASRLAGTDTQYF; cdr3_nt: TGTGCCAGTCGACTAGCGGGGACAGATACGCAGTATTTT; j_call: TRBJ2-3; v_call: TRBV27; cdr3_length: 13; clone_size: NA; d_call: TRBD2
cdr3_aa: CASSLGAGGLNEQFF; cdr3_nt: TGTGCCAGCAGCTTAGGGGCGGGCGGCCTGAATGAGCAGTTCTTC; j_call: TRBJ2-1; v_call: TRBV7-9; cdr3_length: 15; clone_size: NA; d_call: NA
cdr3_aa: CASSHPGEEETQYF; cdr3_nt: TGTGCCAGCAGCCACCCGGGGGAGGAAGAGACCCAGTACTTC; j_call: TRBJ2-5; v_call: TRBV7-2; cdr3_length: 14; clone_size: once; d_call: NA
cdr3_aa: CASSEETGYSTGNTIYF; cdr3_nt: TGTGCCAGCAGTGAAGAGACAGGGTACAGCACTGGAAACACCATATATTTT; j_call: TRBJ1-3; v_call: TRBV2; cdr3_length: 17; clone_size: NA; d_call: TRBD1
cdr3_aa: CATATGTGELSNQPQHF; cdr3_nt: TGTGCCACCGCTACTGGGACAGGGGAACTTAGCAATCAGCCCCAGCATTTT; j_call: TRBJ1-5; v_call: TRBV19; cdr3_length: 17; clone_size: NA; d_call: TRBD1
cdr3_aa: CASNPLTGGRTDTQYF; cdr3_nt: TGCGCCAGCAACCCGCTTACAGGGGGACGCACAGATACGCAGTATTTT; j_call: TRBJ2-3; v_call: TRBV4-1; cdr3_length: 16; clone_size: NA; d_call: TRBD1
cdr3_aa: CSSSLWTGPSYEQYF; cdr3_nt: TGTTCCAGCAGCTTATGGACAGGGCCATCCTACGAGCAGTACTTC; j_call: TRBJ2-7; v_call: TRBV7-9; cdr3_length: 15; clone_size: NA; d_call: TRBD1
cdr3_aa: CASSRPGTGSLETQYF; cdr3_nt: TGTGCCAGCAGCCGACCAGGGACAGGTTCGTTGGAGACCCAGTACTTC; j_call: TRBJ2-5; v_call: TRBV5-5; cdr3_length: 16; clone_size: NA; d_call: TRBD1
cdr3_aa: CASSLAWGGSGSPLHF; cdr3_nt: TGTGCCAGCAGCCTCGCGTGGGGTGGGAGTGGTTCACCCCTCCACTTT; j_call: TRBJ1-6; v_call: TRBV28; cdr3_length: 16; clone_size: NA; d_call: NA
cdr3_aa: CASSSGLAGANTGELFF; cdr3_nt: TGCGCCAGCAGCTCAGGACTAGCGGGGGCGAACACCGGGGAGCTGTTTTTT; j_call: TRBJ2-2; v_call: TRBV5-1; cdr3_length: 17; clone_size: NA; d_call: TRBD2
cdr3_aa: CASSLGTSGISPDTQYF; cdr3_nt: TGTGCCAGCAGTTTAGGGACTAGCGGGATTTCCCCAGATACGCAGTATTTT; j_call: TRBJ2-3; v_call: TRBV28; cdr3_length: 17; clone_size: NA; d_call: TRBD2